The 18 T cell receptor beta chains given below trace back to one sample, sequenced in a study of T cell repertoires in cytomegalovirus infection. Each CDR3 protein gets one entry after TCRdb re-called the reads with MiXCR. Of a few hundred thousand distinct CDR3 sequences listed, 9.5% were seen once; the top ten hold about 4.5%. Sequencing was carried out using PBMCs. The source of these receptors is a human donor in good health (CMV status not recorded). Some clones in this sample may be carry-over from other donors' samples.

The chain recombines TRBV7-3 with TRBJ2-1, with D hard to call. The length of the CDR3 is 15 residues. Trimming shortened V by 1 base and J by 1 base, and 8 bases separated the two germline ends. Per the germline V gene, CDR1 is SGHTA and CDR2 is FQGTGA. The CDR3, as DNA: TGTGCCAGCAGCTTAAGTGGGGTATCCTACAATGAGCAGTTCTTC. This translates into CASSLSGVSYNEQFF.

The genes are TRBV3-1 and TRBJ2-5; D gene unclear. The CDR3 loop spans 14 amino acids. V lost 2 bases and J lost 5, with 12 bases in between. From germline, CDR1 is LGHDT and CDR2 YNNKEL (reference sequence). CDR3 loop: CASSQRHSPETQYF. Here the CDR3 DNA reads TGTGCCAGCAGCCAAAGGCACAGTCCCGAGACCCAGTACTTC.

This clonotype was counted many times. Here the CDR3 DNA reads TGCGCCAGCAGAAGTCTGGACTCAGAAAATGAGCAGTTCTTC. Its translation is CASRSLDSENEQFF. The chain uses TRBV5-1 and TRBJ2-1; TRBD2 might be the D (5 bases). The CDR3 extends over 14 amino acids. The germline gives CDR1 SGHRS, CDR2 YFSETQ. The ends were cut back, 5 bases at V and 7 bases at J, with 16 bases in the middle.

This clonotype was seen ten or more times. V is TRBV7-2 and J is TRBJ1-5, with 8 bases aligning to TRBD1. This CDR3 comprises 16 residues. Per germline, CDR1 SGHTA and CDR2 FQGNSA. V dropped 4 bases and J dropped 3; count of bases not matched to a gene: 8. CDR3 protein: CASSSWTGRVNQPQHF. CDR3 bases: TGTGCCAGCAGCTCCTGGACAGGGAGGGTCAATCAGCCCCAGCATTTT.

This clonotype was recorded a few times. The chain recombines TRBV27 with TRBJ2-5; 8 nucleotides align to TRBD2. Trimming removed 3 bases from V and 4 bases from J; junction bases left unmatched: 7. Germline V gene lookup returns CDR1 MNHEY and CDR2 SMNVEV (reference sequence). The length of the CDR3 is 15 residues. CDR3 in amino acids: CASSLTGGWGETQYF. CDR3 DNA sequence: TGTGCCAGCAGTTTGACGGGAGGGTGGGGAGAGACCCAGTACTTC.

In its sample, this clonotype was seen many times. The chain combines TRBV6-1 with TRBJ2-1; either TRBD1 or TRBD2 may supply D (6 bases each). Germline V CDR1 and CDR2: MNHNS, SASEGT. The germline V and J ends were trimmed by 2 bases and 6 bases, with 14 bases remaining between them. The CDR3 loop spans 15 amino acids. CDR3 sequence reads: CASSERGAGFNEQFF. As DNA, the CDR3 is TGTGCCAGCAGTGAAAGGGGGGCCGGGTTCAATGAGCAGTTCTTC.

The chain joins TRBV3-1 to TRBJ2-5, with D perhaps TRBD1 or TRBD2 (6 bases each). The CDR3 is 16 residues long. V lost 4 bases, J lost 4 bases, and 19 bases lay in between. Germline V gene sequence: CDR1 LGHDT, CDR2 YNNKEL (reference sequence). This CDR3 reads CASSLLGVGGGETQYF. DNA for the CDR3: TGTGCCAGCAGCCTCCTGGGAGTGGGGGGCGGAGAGACCCAGTACTTC.

This clonotype was detected a few times. The rearrangement joins TRBV6-6 to TRBJ2-7; 14 bases map to TRBD2. The CDR3 extends over 14 amino acids. The junction had 1 base not matched to a gene; V was cut back by 6 bases and J by 3 bases. Germline V lookup: CDR1 MNHNY, CDR2 SVGAGI (reference sequence). CDR3 sequence (DNA): TGTGCCAGCAGGGGACTAGCGGGAGTCTACGAGCAGTACTTC. Translated, it gives CASRGLAGVYEQYF.

This clonotype was detected a few times. The chain links TRBV15 to TRBJ2-6; D assignment may be TRBD1 or TRBD2 (5 bases each). V lost 4 bases and J 0 bases, leaving 16 bases between the germline ends. The CDR3 runs to 18 residues. Germline V gives CDR1 LNHNV, CDR2 YYDKDF (reference sequence). The CDR3 reads CATSKPRGPSSGANVLTF. The CDR3 nucleotides read TGTGCCACCAGCAAACCAAGGGGACCGTCCTCTGGGGCCAACGTCCTGACTTTC.

This clonotype has more than one count but fewer than ten. This chain connects TRBV7-2 to TRBJ2-6; 7 bases agree with TRBD2. CDR1 is SGHTA and CDR2 is FQGNSA in the germline V gene. V was pared by 5 bases and J by 0 bases, with 13 bases of the junction left unmatched. The CDR3 loop spans 19 amino acids. The CDR3 coding sequence is TGTGCCAGCAGCCCAACACTCGGACTAGTGTCCTCTGGGGCCAACGTCCTGACTTTC. This encodes CASSPTLGLVSSGANVLTF. Combining the CDR3 with reference TRBV7-2 and TRBJ2-6 gives the whole variable domain GAGVSQSPSNKVTEKGKDVELRCDPISGHTALYWYRQSLGQGLEFLIYFQGNSAPDKSGLPSDRFSAERTGGSVSTLTIQRTQQEDSAVYLCASSPTLGLVSSGANVLTFGAGSRLTVL.

The chain combines TRBV7-6 with TRBJ2-1; D gene unclear. This CDR3 has 15 amino acids. CDR1 and CDR2 from the germline V gene are SGHVS and FNYEAQ. V lost 3 bases to trimming and J lost 0 bases, with 9 bases between them. CDR3 nucleotides: TGTGCCAGCAGCTTTAGTATGGGCTCCTACAATGAGCAGTTCTTC. Protein sequence: CASSFSMGSYNEQFF. The whole variable domain, remainder taken from reference TRBV7-6 and TRBJ2-1, is GAGVSQSPRYKVTKRGQDVALRCDPISGHVSLYWYRQALGQGPEFLTYFNYEAQQDKSGLPNDRFSAERPEGSISTLTIQRTEQRDSAMYRCASSFSMGSYNEQFFGPGTRLTVL.

This clonotype was observed many times. This sequence joins TRBV7-9 and TRBJ1-5, with a possible D match to TRBD1 (5 bases). This CDR3 is built from 17 residues. The V and J ends lost 5 bases and 0 bases respectively, with 17 bases between them. Germline V gene sequence: CDR1 SEHNR, CDR2 FQNEAQ (reference sequence). Here the CDR3 DNA reads TGTGCCAGCAGCCCCGGCGGCGGGGCGTCTAGCAATCAGCCCCAGCATTTT. Protein: CASSPGGGASSNQPQHF.

CDR3 loop: CASSQQGARTEAFF. The CDR3 region has the DNA TGTGCCAGCAGTCAACAGGGGGCGAGGACTGAAGCTTTCTTT. The chain combines TRBV6-8 with TRBJ1-1; 9 bases match TRBD1. The CDR3 extends over 14 amino acids. Trimming at V came to 5 bases and at J to 5 bases, leaving 6 bases not matched to a gene. CDR1 is MNHGY, CDR2 SAAAGT, per germline.

The table lists this clonotype with many counts. The V gene is TRBV4-1, the J gene TRBJ2-5, with D perhaps TRBD2 (5 bases). Germline V gene data show CDR1 as MGHRA and CDR2 as YSYEKL. V lost 0 bases, J lost 5 bases, and 7 bases lay in between. CDR3 size: 13 residues. CDR3 sequence reads: CASSQEGVETQYF. In DNA form, the CDR3 reads TGCGCCAGCAGCCAAGAGGGAGTCGAGACCCAGTACTTC.

The chain has TRBV2 and TRBJ1-4; no firm D call. V shed 4 bases and J shed 7 bases, with 10 bases lying between them. Germline assignment: CDR1 SNHLY and CDR2 FYNNEI. This CDR3 region has 13 residues. The CDR3: CASSVGRSEKLFF. CDR3 nucleotide sequence: TGTGCCAGCAGTGTGGGGAGGAGTGAAAAACTGTTTTTT. The variable domain in full, completed from reference TRBV2 and TRBJ1-4, reads EPEVTQTPSHQVTQMGQEVILRCVPISNHLYFYWYRQILGQKVEFLVSFYNNEISEKSEIFDDQFSVERPDGSNFTLKIRSTKLEDSAMYFCASSVGRSEKLFFGSGTQLSVL.

This clonotype was picked up many times. The J gene is TRBJ2-7, the V gene TRBV28, with TRBD1 matching 8 bases. Trimming removed 7 bases from V and 12 bases from J; junction bases left unmatched: 8. The length of the CDR3 is 11 residues. From germline, CDR1 is MDHEN and CDR2 SYDVKM. The CDR3 DNA sequence: TGTGCCAGCATCGGGACAGGCTTCGCGTACTTC. Translation gives CASIGTGFAYF.

The rearrangement joins TRBV6-2 or TRBV6-3 to TRBJ2-7, with 7 bases matching TRBD2. Germline V gives CDR1 MNHEY, CDR2 SVGEGT. V shed 0 bases and J 3 bases; nucleotides not matched to a gene: 5. This CDR3 is 15 amino acids long. CDR3 sequence (DNA): TGTGCCAGCAGTTACTCCGGGACTACCCACTACGAGCAGTACTTC. This gives the protein CASSYSGTTHYEQYF.

This clonotype has just a few counts. This sequence joins TRBV11-2 and TRBJ2-1; 10 bases agree with TRBD2. V was clipped by 4 bases and J by 4 bases; unmatched bases: 7. The CDR3 is made up of 16 amino acids. From germline, CDR1 is SGHAT and CDR2 FQNNGV. Written as DNA, the CDR3 is TGTGCCAGCAGCTCCGAGGGTAGCGGGGGGTACAATGAGCAGTTCTTC. Its translation is CASSSEGSGGYNEQFF.